This record covers a single TCR beta chain. Its antigen is not identified. This specimen belongs to a study of T cell repertoires in cytomegalovirus infection. Study background: Both CMV infection and a matching HLA type were indicated by public TCR beta signatures.

Study results and caveats: The response measured ex vivo was dominated by TCR beta clonotypes (HLA-C-restricted and CMV-specific). CMV carriers having the relevant HLA were flagged by cumulative public TCR beta family frequency.

Each CDR3 protein is one row after TCRdb ran MiXCR on the reads. The data contain 400,000 to 600,000 distinct CDR3 sequences, approximately 40% of them singletons. This TCR came from a human donor in good health (CMV status not recorded). Some clones in this sample may be carry-over from other donors' samples. Specimen: cultured PBMCs, collected from culture after CMV antigen stimulation.

The CDR3 DNA is TGTGCCAGCAGCTCTAGCGGAACGGCTTACGAGCAGTACTTC. The encoded protein is CASSSSGTAYEQYF. V is TRBV5-4 and J is TRBJ2-7; 7 nucleotides agree with TRBD2. The CDR3 has 14 residues. The ends lost 3 bases at V and 4 bases at J; junction bases unmatched: 7. Germline loops: CDR1 SGHNT, CDR2 YYREEE (reference sequence).